What follows are 30 T cell receptor beta chains derived from one specimen sequenced in a study of blood T cell repertoires in COVID-19. The data were produced by immunoSEQ multiplex PCR, yet TCRdb's version contains in-frame clones alone and is incomplete. Of about 87,000 clones listed, around 87% are singletons. Sequences were obtained from peripheral blood. Receptors originate from a man aged 35 to 55 with acute or convalescent COVID-19.

This clone was picked up a small number of times. The chain is built from TRBV5-1 and TRBJ1-2; D is possibly TRBD1 (5 bases). CDR3 length: 15 amino acids. The germline V gene encodes CDR1 SGHRS and CDR2 YFSETQ. The germline V and J ends were trimmed by 4 bases and 2 bases, with 15 bases remaining between them. The CDR3 DNA follows: TGCGCCAGCAGCCAGGGATCATTGGTAAACTATGGCTACACCTTC. Amino acids: CASSQGSLVNYGYTF.

This clone was found once. The CDR3 here is CASSRGTERDSPLHF. The CDR3 nucleotides are TGTGCCAGCAGCCGAGGGACAGAGAGGGATTCACCCCTCCACTTT. The rearrangement uses TRBV5-4 and TRBJ1-6; TRBD1 matches 7 bases. The germline CDR1 and CDR2 sequences are SGHNT and YYREEE (reference sequence). The CDR3 is 15 amino acids. V lost 4 bases, J lost 8 bases, and 9 bases stayed unmatched.

This clone was seen only a few times. V and J are TRBV11-3 and TRBJ2-2, with 8 bases aligning to TRBD2. CDR3 length: 15 residues. The germline V gene has CDR1 SGHNT and CDR2 YENEEA. V shed 5 bases and J 4 bases; nucleotides not matched to a gene: 6. CDR3 amino acids: CASSQTSGATGELFF. CDR3 bases: TGTGCCAGCAGCCAAACTAGCGGAGCCACCGGGGAGCTGTTTTTT. The whole variable domain, remainder taken from reference TRBV11-3 and TRBJ2-2, is EAGVVQSPRYKIIEKKQPVAFWCNPISGHNTLYWYLQNLGQGPELLIRYENEEAVDDSQLPKDRFSAERLKGVDSTLKIQPAELGDSAVYLCASSQTSGATGELFFGEGSRLTVL.

This clone was seen only once. V is TRBV11-2 and J is TRBJ1-2; 8 positions match TRBD1. The CDR3 spans 15 residues. CDR1 SGHAT and CDR2 FQNNGV come from the germline V gene. Trimming took 5 bases from V and 3 from J; bases not matched to a gene: 8. CDR3 sequence: CASSLDRGSDYGYTF. For the CDR3, the DNA is TGTGCCAGCAGCCTCGACAGGGGTTCGGACTATGGCTACACCTTC.

The table lists this clone with a count of one. The chain has TRBV6-1 and TRBJ2-7; a weak D match, TRBD2 (6 bases). The germline V gene has CDR1 MNHNS and CDR2 SASEGT. CDR3 length: 15 amino acids. With 1 base removed from V and 1 base from J, the gap between germline ends came to 11 bases. CDR3 nucleotides: TGTGCCAGCAGTGAAGGGGGACTGCCTTCCTACGAGCAGTACTTC. The encoded protein is CASSEGGLPSYEQYF.

This clone was recorded once. V is TRBV6-2 or TRBV6-3 and J is TRBJ1-3; D is ambiguous. V lost 4 bases and J lost 3, with 10 bases in between. The germline V gene has CDR1 MNHEY and CDR2 SVGEGT. The CDR3 is made up of 14 amino acids. CDR3 nucleotides: TGTGCCAGCAGTTTGAGCAGGAATGGAAACACCATATATTTT. It encodes CASSLSRNGNTIYF.

The chain carries TRBV29-1 and TRBJ2-5; 10 bases are shared with TRBD2. The CDR3 contains 13 residues. V lost 7 bases and J lost 1; bases outside the gene matches: 3. CDR1 is SQVTM and CDR2 is ANQGSEA in the germline V gene. The CDR3 protein is CSGRTSGQETQYF. In DNA, the CDR3 is TGCAGCGGCCGGACTAGCGGCCAAGAGACCCAGTACTTC.

The V gene is TRBV12-3 or TRBV12-4, the J gene TRBJ1-1; TRBD1 might be the D (5 bases). This CDR3 comprises 13 residues. Trimming took 6 bases from V and 5 from J, leaving 13 bases between them. The CDR3 bases are TGTGCCAGCAGACGTAAGGGGAGGACTGAAGCTTTCTTT. Its protein product is CASRRKGRTEAFF.

This clone was recorded only once. The chain combines TRBV4-2 with TRBJ1-6, with TRBD1 as a possible D gene (5 bases). The CDR3 length is 15 residues. Trimming removed 4 bases from V and 8 bases from J, with 15 bases in between. Germline lookup yields CDR1 LGHNA and CDR2 YNFKEQ. The CDR3 loop is CASSPPGGPDSPLHF. The CDR3 bases are TGTGCCAGCAGCCCGCCCGGGGGTCCGGATTCACCCCTCCACTTT.

This clone was seen just once. V gene TRBV6-6 combines with J gene TRBJ1-4, with TRBD1 identical over 7 bases. This CDR3 has 14 amino acids. Trimming took 2 bases from V and 6 from J; bases not matched to a gene: 3. CDR1 and CDR2 (germline): MNHNY, SVGAGI (reference sequence). The CDR3, as DNA: TGTGCCAGCAGTTACAGGGACAGATATGAAAAACTGTTTTTT. Encoded protein: CASSYRDRYEKLFF.

This clone was counted between two and nine times. V and J are TRBV6-1 and TRBJ1-2; 7 bases align to TRBD1. After removal of 0 bases from V and 8 bases from J, the junction contained 3 bases not matched to a gene. The CDR3 contains 13 residues. Germline lookup yields CDR1 MNHNS and CDR2 SASEGT. CDR3 nucleotides: TGTGCCAGCAGTGAAGCGCCAGGGGGAGGCTACACCTTC. It is translated as CASSEAPGGGYTF.

This rearrangement joins TRBV15 to TRBJ2-2; TRBD1 is a possible D gene (6 bases). Trimming took 0 bases from V and 3 from J, leaving 17 bases between them. Germline assignment: CDR1 LNHNV and CDR2 YYDKDF (reference sequence). The CDR3 loop spans 18 amino acids. The CDR3 DNA reads as TGTGCCACCAGCAGAGAGATCTTGGTCAGGGGAGACACCGGGGAGCTGTTTTTT. This sequence encodes CATSREILVRGDTGELFF.

This clone has a handful of counts. This chain joins TRBV7-2 and TRBJ2-4; D possibly corresponds to TRBD1 (6 bases). V lost 7 bases to trimming and J lost 0 bases, with 13 bases between them. The CDR3 has 15 amino acids. CDR1 and CDR2 from the germline V gene are SGHTA and FQGNSA. CDR3 region: CASTQGFLAKNIQYF. In DNA form, the CDR3 reads TGTGCCAGCACCCAGGGGTTCCTAGCCAAAAACATTCAGTACTTC.

The rearrangement uses TRBV7-2 and TRBJ1-5; 9 nucleotides agree with TRBD1. J gave up 6 bases and V 1 base, and 7 bases lay outside the gene matches. The CDR3 totals 16 residues. In germline, CDR1 is SGHTA, CDR2 FQGNSA. CDR3 sequence (DNA): TGTGCCAGCAGCTTAGTCCCGGGACAGGGCAGTCAGCCCCAGCATTTT. Amino acid sequence: CASSLVPGQGSQPQHF.

This sequence joins TRBV6-6 and TRBJ2-2; a possible D gene is TRBD1 (6 bases). This CDR3 has 15 residues. Germline V gives CDR1 MNHNY, CDR2 SVGAGI (reference sequence). The V and J ends lost 2 bases and 3 bases respectively, with 10 bases between them. The CDR3 DNA reads TGTGCCAGCAGTTACCAGGGGCGGTACACCGGGGAGCTGTTTTTT. Amino acids: CASSYQGRYTGELFF.

The V gene is TRBV27, the J gene TRBJ2-7; TRBD1 agrees at 8 bases. The germline CDR1 and CDR2 sequences are MNHEY and SMNVEV (reference sequence). The CDR3 covers 14 residues. After removal of 6 bases from V and 3 bases from J, the junction contained 7 bases not matched to a gene. The CDR3, as DNA: TGTGCCAGCAGACAACTCAGGGGGCACTACGAGCAGTACTTC. Protein: CASRQLRGHYEQYF.

The J gene is TRBJ1-1, the V gene TRBV19, with D perhaps TRBD1 (5 bases). Between the trimmed V and J ends, which lost 7 bases and 5 bases, there was a span of 20 bases. The germline CDR1 and CDR2 sequences are LNHDA and SQIVND (reference sequence). The CDR3 runs 15 residues. DNA of the CDR3: TGTGCCAGTACCACCCTGGCGGGGCGAGGGACTGAAGCTTTCTTT. Amino acids: CASTTLAGRGTEAFF.

This clone was observed a single time. The chain is built from TRBV5-1 and TRBJ2-1; 9 positions agree with TRBD1. V was clipped by 4 bases and J by 6 bases; unmatched bases: 8. The CDR3 has 15 amino acids. From germline, CDR1 is SGHRS and CDR2 YFSETQ. CDR3 protein: CASSKITTGGNEQFF. In nucleotides, the CDR3 is TGCGCCAGCAGCAAAATAACGACAGGGGGCAATGAGCAGTTCTTC.

The chain carries TRBV5-1 and TRBJ2-2, with D possibly matching TRBD1 (6 bases). The CDR3 is 15 amino acids. Trimming took 0 bases from V and 7 from J, leaving 13 bases between them. Germline CDR1 is SGHRS and CDR2 is YFSETQ. The CDR3 protein is CASSLVTTQGGELFF. The CDR3 region has the DNA TGCGCCAGCAGCTTGGTGACTACACAGGGCGGGGAGCTGTTTTTT.

V gene TRBV6-5 combines with J gene TRBJ1-5; tentative D call: TRBD1 (6 bases). CDR3 length: 14 residues. V was pared by 7 bases and J by 6 bases, with 16 bases between. Germline CDR1 MNHEY, CDR2 SVGAGI. As DNA, the CDR3 is TGTGCCAGCAACAACAGGGTTGGGAGTCAGCCCCAGCATTTT. Residues: CASNNRVGSQPQHF.

The chain recombines TRBV29-1 with TRBJ1-5; 7 positions match TRBD1. The CDR3 loop spans 13 amino acids. Germline V gene data show CDR1 as SQVTM and CDR2 as ANQGSEA. The V gene end was trimmed by 7 bases and the J gene end by 3 bases; junction bases not matched to a gene: 6. This chain's CDR3 is CSAGGTANQPQHF. The DNA of the CDR3 is TGCAGCGCTGGGGGGACAGCCAATCAGCCCCAGCATTTT.

The chain is built from TRBV5-1 and TRBJ1-1; D unresolved. The CDR3 runs 14 residues. Germline CDR1 and CDR2: SGHRS and YFSETQ. Trimming removed 6 bases at V and 4 bases at J, with 16 bases between. The CDR3 nucleotides read TGCGCCAGCACATATACTGGCGGCTTCACTGAAGCTTTCTTT. Residues: CASTYTGGFTEAFF.

The J gene is TRBJ1-1, the V gene TRBV11-2; 8 nucleotides match TRBD1. Germline lookup yields CDR1 SGHAT and CDR2 FQNNGV. This CDR3 has 17 amino acids. The V gene end was trimmed by 6 bases and the J gene end by 5 bases; junction bases not matched to a gene: 17. CDR3 protein: CASRQGPQGARRTEAFF. CDR3 bases: TGTGCCAGCAGACAGGGGCCCCAGGGGGCGCGAAGGACTGAAGCTTTCTTT.

The chain has TRBV6-1 and TRBJ1-5; 10 positions match TRBD1. CDR1 and CDR2 from the germline V gene are MNHNS and SASEGT. J lost 0 bases, V lost 3 bases, and 8 bases had no gene match. CDR3 length: 18 residues. The CDR3 DNA follows: TGTGCCAGCAGTGACGGGACAGGGGCCCTCTTTAGCAATCAGCCCCAGCATTTT. This gives the protein CASSDGTGALFSNQPQHF.

V gene TRBV5-4 combines with J gene TRBJ2-3; TRBD2 matches at 16 bases. The germline gives CDR1 SGHNT, CDR2 YYREEE (reference sequence). With V trimmed by 1 base and J by 6 bases, 11 bases remained unmatched. This CDR3 has 19 residues. The CDR3 reads CASSLPLPGLAGGLDTQYF. Written as DNA, the CDR3 is TGTGCCAGCAGCTTGCCCCTACCGGGACTAGCGGGGGGGCTGGATACGCAGTATTTT.

This clone was counted between two and nine times. V and J are TRBV6-2 or TRBV6-3 and TRBJ1-5, with D possibly matching TRBD1 (5 bases). In germline, CDR1 is MNHEY, CDR2 SVGEGT. This CDR3 contains 15 residues. V lost 5 bases to trimming and J lost 6 bases, with 17 bases between them. This chain's CDR3 is CASSRPQGMGQPQHF. The CDR3 DNA reads as TGTGCCAGCAGTCGTCCCCAGGGAATGGGTCAGCCCCAGCATTTT.

The V gene is TRBV30, the J gene TRBJ2-5; 10 bases match TRBD2. Germline V lookup: CDR1 GTSNPN, CDR2 SVGIG (reference sequence). V trimming: 0 bases; J trimming: 5 bases; junction bases outside the gene matches: 6. The CDR3 consists of 15 residues. CDR3 nucleotides: TGTGCCTGGAGTGTTTCTAGCGGGAGCGGCGAGACCCAGTACTTC. Translation: CAWSVSSGSGETQYF.

This clone was recorded once. The V and J genes are TRBV5-1 and TRBJ1-4; 7 nucleotides align to TRBD1. The CDR3 length is 16 residues. Trimming took 2 bases from V and 0 from J; bases not matched to a gene: 4. The germline gives CDR1 SGHRS, CDR2 YFSETQ. Here the CDR3 DNA reads TGCGCCAGCAGCTTCACAGGGGTGGCAACTAATGAAAAACTGTTTTTT. Protein product: CASSFTGVATNEKLFF.

The V and J genes are TRBV21-1 and TRBJ1-5; the DNA was not used to check the table's D call, TRBD1. TRBV21-1 corresponds to a pseudogene. The CDR3 spans 14 residues. Written as DNA, the CDR3 is TGTGCCAGCAGCAAAGTCGCAGGCAATCAGCCCCAGCATTTT. It codes for CASSKVAGNQPQHF.

The chain combines TRBV6-6 with TRBJ1-1; a possible D gene is TRBD1 (6 bases). Trimming pared 3 bases from V and 3 bases from J, leaving 11 bases between. The length of the CDR3 is 14 residues. CDR1 MNHNY and CDR2 SVGAGI come from the germline V gene (reference sequence). CDR3 in DNA: TGTGCCAGCAGTTATTCCCCAGGGGACACTGAAGCTTTCTTT. Residues: CASSYSPGDTEAFF.